The next 26 T cell receptor beta chains were all read from a single sample in a study of CD8 T cells in Susac syndrome. Random hexamers were used to reverse transcribe an amount of roughly 0.5 to 1 ug RNA. TCRdb re-derived calls from the immunoSEQ multiplex PCR reads in MiXCR, one entry per CDR3 protein. The sample carries 250,000 or so distinct CDR3 sequences, roughly 93% recorded once. Sequencing input: CD4+ T cells from PBMCs. These receptors all stem from a human donor with multiple sclerosis.

The genes are TRBV7-2 and TRBJ2-2; 7 bases agree with TRBD1. Looked up from germline, CDR1 is SGHTA and CDR2 is FQGNSA. There are 16 residues in the CDR3. J was trimmed by 5 bases and V by 4 bases; bases with no gene match: 10. The CDR3 here is CASSSTGTATTGELFF. CDR3 nucleotides: TGTGCCAGCAGCTCTACCGGGACAGCGACAACCGGGGAGCTGTTTTTT. The full variable domain, its missing parts supplied by reference TRBV7-2 and TRBJ2-2, is GAGVSQSPSNKVTEKGKDVELRCDPISGHTALYWYRQSLGQGLEFLIYFQGNSAPDKSGLPSDRFSAERTGGSVSTLTIQRTQQEDSAVYLCASSSTGTATTGELFFGEGSRLTVL.

The rearrangement uses TRBV11-3 and TRBJ2-5; 11 positions agree with TRBD2. V lost 5 bases, J lost 3 bases, and 5 bases stayed unmatched. Germline CDR1 and CDR2: SGHNT and YENEEA. This CDR3 has 15 amino acids. The CDR3 region has the DNA TGTGCCAGCAGCGACAAGGGACTAGCGGAAGAGACCCAGTACTTC. Its translation: CASSDKGLAEETQYF. The full variable domain, with the rest looked up from reference TRBV11-3 and TRBJ2-5, is EAGVVQSPRYKIIEKKQPVAFWCNPISGHNTLYWYLQNLGQGPELLIRYENEEAVDDSQLPKDRFSAERLKGVDSTLKIQPAELGDSAVYLCASSDKGLAEETQYFGPGTRLLVL.

This chain connects TRBV27 to TRBJ2-1, with 7 bases fitting TRBD2. This CDR3 has 14 residues. The J segment lost 4 bases and the V segment lost 6 bases, leaving 6 bases of the junction unmatched. Per the germline V gene, CDR1 is MNHEY and CDR2 is SMNVEV (reference sequence). CDR3 sequence: CASRWTRGYNEQFF. CDR3 coding DNA: TGTGCCAGCAGATGGACTAGGGGATACAATGAGCAGTTCTTC.

This clonotype was detected only once. This chain's CDR3 is CASSQDPVRLYEQFF. CDR3 DNA sequence: TGTGCCAGCAGCCAAGACCCTGTTCGCCTCTATGAGCAGTTCTTC. The chain has TRBV3-1 and TRBJ2-1; no firm D call. Trimming took 0 bases from V and 8 from J, leaving 14 bases between them. The length of the CDR3 is 15 residues. Germline loops: CDR1 LGHDT, CDR2 YNNKEL (reference sequence).

DNA for the CDR3: TGCGCCAGCAGCCAAGTGGCAGGGGTCGATGGCTACACCTTC. Amino acids: CASSQVAGVDGYTF. This rearrangement joins TRBV4-1 to TRBJ1-2, with D possibly being TRBD1 (6 bases). V shed 1 base and J shed 6 bases, with 12 bases lying between them. This CDR3 is built from 14 residues. Germline loops: CDR1 MGHRA, CDR2 YSYEKL.

As for this clonotype: Mismatch with germline at one junction end may stem from a read error. The V gene is TRBV27, the J gene TRBJ2-2, with D perhaps being TRBD1 or TRBD2 (5 bases each). CDR3 length: 13 residues. The V gene's germline CDR1 is MNHEY and CDR2 SMNVEV (reference sequence). CDR3: CTSRDLGAGELFF. DNA for the CDR3: TGTACCAGCAGGGACCTTGGGGCCGGGGAGCTGTTTTTT.

V and J are TRBV2 and TRBJ2-3, with TRBD1 matching over 7 bases. The germline gives CDR1 SNHLY, CDR2 FYNNEI. The CDR3 length is 13 residues. Trimming cost V 4 bases and J 9 bases; bases outside gene matches: 7. CDR3 sequence: CASSGDSPWTQYF. The DNA of the CDR3 is TGTGCCAGCAGTGGGGACAGCCCATGGACGCAGTATTTT.

This chain links TRBV18 with TRBJ1-1; D might be TRBD1 (5 bases). The CDR3 loop spans 16 amino acids. CDR1 is KGHSH, CDR2 LQKENI, per germline. The V end was cut by 2 bases, the J end by 5 bases, with 18 bases between. The CDR3: CASSPTKAGAGTEAFF. CDR3 DNA: TGTGCCAGCTCACCAACCAAGGCCGGGGCAGGGACTGAAGCTTTCTTT.

The chain recombines TRBV4-1 with TRBJ1-2; D not certain. CDR1 MGHRA and CDR2 YSYEKL come from the germline V gene. Trimming left V 3 bases short and J 0 bases short, with 17 bases between. The CDR3 is 17 amino acids. The CDR3: CASSQAETAQANYGYTF. The CDR3 DNA is TGCGCCAGCAGCCAGGCAGAAACAGCCCAAGCTAACTATGGCTACACCTTC.

V gene TRBV25-1 combines with J gene TRBJ1-3; D remains unclear. Germline values: CDR1 MGHDK, CDR2 SYGVNS. V lost 4 bases, J lost 0 bases, and 4 bases lay in between. The CDR3 has 13 amino acids. The CDR3 is CASSGSSGNTIYF. CDR3 sequence (DNA): TGTGCCAGCAGTGGCAGCTCTGGAAACACCATATATTTT.

The chain couples TRBV6-6 to TRBJ2-5, with no clear D. Trimming stripped 3 bases from V and 2 bases from J, with 10 bases between. Germline values: CDR1 MNHNY, CDR2 SVGAGI (reference sequence). This CDR3 comprises 14 residues. Here the CDR3 reads CASSYYRSQETQYF. In DNA form, the CDR3 reads TGTGCCAGCAGTTATTATCGAAGTCAAGAGACCCAGTACTTC.

This clonotype was observed a few times. The V and J genes are TRBV7-2 and TRBJ2-1; TRBD2 aligns across 11 bases. The germline V gene encodes CDR1 SGHTA and CDR2 FQGNSA. The CDR3 spans 15 residues. Trimming took 6 bases from V and 6 from J; bases not matched to a gene: 7. CDR3 sequence: CASSLGLAGVNEQFF. The CDR3 DNA sequence: TGTGCCAGCAGTCTCGGACTAGCGGGCGTCAATGAGCAGTTCTTC.

This clonotype was seen once. The gene calls are TRBV20-1 and TRBJ1-1; no clear D. Deletions cut 2 bases from V and 4 bases from J, with 2 bases between. This CDR3 is 10 amino acids long. Germline loops: CDR1 DFQATT, CDR2 SNEGSKA (reference sequence). The CDR3 is CSARPTEAFF. The CDR3 nucleotides read TGCAGTGCTAGACCCACTGAAGCTTTCTTT.

The V call is TRBV2, the J call TRBJ1-5; D not resolved. V lost 1 base and J lost 9, with 7 bases in between. CDR3 length: 12 amino acids. The germline CDR1 and CDR2 sequences are SNHLY and FYNNEI. CDR3 in DNA: TGTGCCAGCAGTGAAGGCCGGAGGCCCCAGCATTTT. Its protein product is CASSEGRRPQHF.

The chain links TRBV14 to TRBJ2-1; D is unclear. This CDR3 region has 13 residues. Germline CDR1 and CDR2: SGHDN and FVKESK. The germline V and J ends were trimmed by 4 bases and 9 bases, with 13 bases remaining between them. CDR3 region: CASSPGWGGEQFF. The CDR3 DNA reads TGTGCCAGCAGCCCTGGTTGGGGTGGTGAGCAGTTCTTC.

The genes are TRBV29-1 and TRBJ1-2; 8 nucleotides agree with TRBD1. The CDR3 loop spans 12 amino acids. The trim removed 6 bases at V and 5 bases at J, leaving 5 bases unmatched. Germline lookup yields CDR1 SQVTM and CDR2 ANQGSEA. The CDR3 DNA reads TGCAGCGTCGCGACAGGGGATTATGGCTACACCTTC. This sequence encodes CSVATGDYGYTF.

The chain links TRBV20-1 to TRBJ2-4; a weak D match, TRBD2 (6 bases). This CDR3 is 12 amino acids long. CDR1 and CDR2 from the germline V gene are DFQATT and SNEGSKA (reference sequence). V lost 6 bases, J lost 10 bases, and 16 bases lay in between. CDR3 in DNA: TGCAGTGCCGTGCCGACGGGGGATATTCAGTACTTC. Its protein is CSAVPTGDIQYF.

The V gene is TRBV29-1, the J gene TRBJ1-4; 8 positions agree with TRBD1. This CDR3 spans 13 amino acids. V shed 6 bases, J shed 8 bases, and the junction held 8 bases outside the gene matches. Looked up from germline, CDR1 is SQVTM and CDR2 is ANQGSEA. CDR3 residues: CSVATGVGEKLFF. DNA of the CDR3: TGCAGCGTAGCGACAGGGGTCGGCGAAAAACTGTTTTTT.

V usage is TRBV20-1 and J usage is TRBJ2-4, with D perhaps matching TRBD2 (6 bases). The CDR3 has 15 residues. V lost 5 bases and J 0 bases, leaving 14 bases between the germline ends. CDR1 and CDR2 from the germline V gene are DFQATT and SNEGSKA (reference sequence). The CDR3 reads CSAWEDYEAKNIQYF. In DNA form, the CDR3 reads TGCAGTGCTTGGGAGGACTACGAAGCCAAAAACATTCAGTACTTC.

The chain joins TRBV20-1 to TRBJ1-2; a possible D gene is TRBD1 (5 bases). CDR1 and CDR2 from the germline V gene are DFQATT and SNEGSKA (reference sequence). The CDR3 runs 12 residues. The V end was cut by 3 bases, the J end by 6 bases, with 11 bases between. The CDR3 is CSASGTANGYTF. As DNA, the CDR3 is TGCAGTGCTAGCGGGACGGCCAATGGCTACACCTTC.

The genes are TRBV9 and TRBJ1-2; TRBD1 aligns across 8 bases. Trimming removed 3 bases from V and 8 bases from J; junction bases left unmatched: 12. CDR3 length: 15 residues. The germline gives CDR1 SGDLS, CDR2 YYNGEE. The CDR3 sequence is CASSASMDRVWGYTF. Written as DNA, the CDR3 is TGTGCCAGCAGCGCCTCGATGGACAGGGTGTGGGGCTACACCTTC.

This chain uses TRBV6-1 with TRBJ2-1; 9 nucleotides align to TRBD2. This CDR3 region has 16 residues. Germline lookup yields CDR1 MNHNS and CDR2 SASEGT. The V segment lost 3 bases and the J segment 2 bases; nucleotides outside the gene matches: 5. The CDR3 reads CASSESLAGTYNEQFF. The CDR3 nucleotides read TGTGCCAGCAGTGAGTCACTAGCGGGCACCTACAATGAGCAGTTCTTC.

This chain joins TRBV27 and TRBJ1-2; 10 bases agree with TRBD1. Trimming at V came to 5 bases and at J to 6 bases, leaving 6 bases not matched to a gene. CDR3 length: 14 residues. The germline gives CDR1 MNHEY, CDR2 SMNVEV (reference sequence). The CDR3 DNA sequence: TGTGCCAGCAGTAGACAGGGGGCTGTAGATGGCTACACCTTC. Its translation: CASSRQGAVDGYTF.

The rearrangement uses TRBV23-1 and TRBJ1-1, with D possibly being TRBD1 (6 bases). TRBV23-1 is an open reading frame whose function is uncertain. The CDR3 has 18 residues. The ends were cut back, 3 bases at V and 4 bases at J, with 24 bases in the middle. Here the CDR3 reads CASSHPDGTLIRTTEAFF. The CDR3 nucleotides are TGCGCCAGCAGTCACCCCGACGGGACACTAATACGCACCACTGAAGCTTTCTTT.

The chain combines TRBV5-1 with TRBJ1-4; 7 bases match TRBD1. This CDR3 contains 14 residues. Germline values: CDR1 SGHRS, CDR2 YFSETQ. V was pared by 3 bases and J by 4 bases, with 3 bases of the junction left unmatched. The CDR3 sequence: CASSSAGGNEKLFF. For the CDR3, the DNA is TGCGCCAGCAGCTCCGCAGGGGGTAATGAAAAACTGTTTTTT.

This rearrangement joins TRBV9 to TRBJ1-6, with a possible D match to TRBD1 (6 bases). This CDR3 region has 15 residues. The germline V gene has CDR1 SGDLS and CDR2 YYNGEE. Trimming removed 3 bases from V and 9 bases from J, with 16 bases in between. The CDR3: CASSGGQSRGSPLHF. For the CDR3, the DNA is TGTGCCAGCAGCGGAGGACAGTCCAGGGGTTCACCCCTCCACTTT.